The clone carrying this T cell receptor (beta chain) appeared many times. Its target is not known. The germline gives CDR1 SGHNT, CDR2 YENEEA. V shed 3 bases and J shed 5 bases, with 14 bases lying between them. The CDR3 loop spans 14 amino acids. The data were taken from a study of molecular identifiers for immune sequencing clone quantification. Turning to the study itself: Replicate experiments divided RNA from roughly 20,000 or 100,000 naive CD8 cells into five parts and sequenced four. General study results and limits: In naive cells, clones above 20 RNA copies held under 1% of molecules, whereas in effector cells they held over 97%.

TCRdb re-called the PCR reads with MiXCR, one entry per CDR3 protein. The sample includes approximately 670,000 distinct CDR3 sequences, nearly 20% of them seen just once. The V gene is TRBV11-3, the J gene TRBJ2-7; weak D call: TRBD1 (6 bases). This clonotype was obtained from a human donor in good health. Some libraries in this study had Jurkat cell RNA spiked in. The sequencing input was naive CD8+ T cells from blood, with Jurkat cell RNA spiked in. The subset here: FACS-sorted CD8+CD4-CCR7+CD45RA+ naive T cells. Here the CDR3 DNA reads TGTGCCAGCAGCTTCCGGGACAATCCCCACGAGCAGTACTTC. As protein: CASSFRDNPHEQYF.